This paragraph covers one T cell receptor (beta chain) sequence. The time point was: blood 4 weeks post-SBRT, at nephrectomy. The treatment here: 15 Gy SBRT to primary tumor, nephrectomy 4 weeks later. This record comes from a study of radiation and T cells in renal cell carcinoma. Clones were sequenced by immunoSEQ multiplex PCR, and TCRdb holds only the in-frame ones, with some missing. The repertoire has roughly 64,000 clones, roughly 80% of them found once; the top ten carry 6.5% to 7.5%. Germline values: CDR1 SGHTA, CDR2 FQGNSA. V was pared by 6 bases and J by 7 bases, with 12 bases of the junction left unmatched. The length of the CDR3 is 16 residues.

This clonotype was obtained from a man aged 55 to 70 with renal cell carcinoma. This sequence joins TRBV7-2 and TRBJ1-6, with 7 bases fitting TRBD1. The sample here was blood, taken from a patient whose treatment included radiotherapy and nephrectomy. The CDR3 coding sequence is TGTGCCAGCAGGTCCACGGTGGGAGGGGGCAATTCACCCCTCCACTTT. Translating it yields CASRSTVGGGNSPLHF.